A selection of T cell receptor beta chains follows, all from one sample in a study of breast tumors, draining lymph nodes, adjacent tissues. TCRdb redid the calling of the multiplex PCR reads with MiXCR, one entry per CDR3 protein. The sample contains roughly 23,000 distinct CDR3 sequences, about 61% of which appear only once. Sequencing was carried out using tumor-adjacent breast tissue. The source of these receptors is a female donor with breast cancer. Some clones in this sample may be carry-over from other donors' samples. CDR3s include the opening cysteine and the closing phenylalanine or tryptophan. D genes are given only for firm matches. The size field is filled for only some rows; it gives once, few, many or a size class.

. TRBJ1-4 . TRBV20-1 CSARDTRDTDEKLFF TGCAGTGCTAGAGACACCCGGGACACGGATGAAAAACTGTTTTTT
TRBD2 TRBJ2-1 . TRBV6-2/TRBV6-3 CASSRPGTSGRAEGEQSF TGTGCCAGCAGTCGCCCCGGGACTAGCGGGAGGGCCGAGGGGGAGCAGTCCTTC
. TRBJ2-3 . TRBV9 CASTPGRSTDTQYF TGTGCCAGCACACCGGGGAGAAGCACAGATACGCAGTATTTT
. TRBJ1-2 . TRBV20-1 CSARVRGYDGYTF TGCAGTGCTAGAGTAAGAGGGTATGATGGCTACACCTTC
. TRBJ2-1 . TRBV7-3 CASSLNYNEQFF TGTGCCAGCAGCCTAAACTACAATGAGCAGTTCTTC
TRBD2 TRBJ2-7 medium-sized TRBV20-1 CSATTPGIAGLSGEQYF TGCAGTGCCACCACCCCCGGAATAGCGGGGTTGAGTGGCGAGCAGTACTTC
. TRBJ2-1 . TRBV12-3/TRBV12-4 CASGPRPGVTVF TGTGCTAGTGGTCCCCGCCCGGGTGTTACGGTCTTC
TRBD1 TRBJ2-5 . TRBV24-1 CATSIRGQETQYF TGTGCCACCAGCATCAGGGGGCAAGAGACCCAGTACTTC
. TRBJ1-2 . TRBV6-1 CASKKAGGLDYGYTF TGTGCCAGCAAAAAAGCGGGGGGCTTGGACTATGGCTACACCTTC
. TRBJ1-2 medium-sized TRBV11-2 CASSPARGLGGYTF TGTGCCAGCAGCCCAGCCCGGGGACTGGGTGGCTACACCTTC
TRBD2 TRBJ2-3 . TRBV20-1 CSARGTSGRRLSTDTQYF TGCAGTGCTAGAGGGACTAGCGGGAGACGGCTTAGCACAGATACGCAGTATTTT
. TRBJ2-3 medium-sized TRBV9 CASSVEWGADTQYF TGTGCCAGCAGCGTAGAATGGGGGGCAGATACGCAGTATTTT
. TRBJ2-5 . TRBV2 CASSAGLSLQETQYF TGTGCCAGCAGTGCGGGACTTTCGCTCCAAGAGACCCAGTACTTC
TRBD2 TRBJ2-5 . TRBV5-1 CASSVMGLAGEETQYF TGCGCCAGCAGCGTAATGGGACTAGCGGGCGAAGAGACCCAGTACTTC
TRBD1 TRBJ2-7 once TRBV2 CASRGDRRYEQYF TGTGCCAGCAGAGGGGACAGGAGATACGAGCAGTACTTC
. TRBJ2-5 . TRBV4-2 CASSRDREETRYF TGTGCCAGCAGCCGGGACCGTGAAGAGACCCGGTACTTC
TRBD2 TRBJ2-3 medium-sized TRBV7-9 CASSSLAGGPIDTQYF TGTGCCAGCAGCTCCCTTGCGGGAGGGCCGATAGATACGCAGTATTTT
. TRBJ2-1 many TRBV20-1 CSATPSGLSSYNEQFF TGCAGTGCTACCCCATCGGGCCTAAGCTCCTACAATGAGCAGTTCTTC
TRBD2 TRBJ2-5 many TRBV5-5 CASSLEVAGGRETQYF TGTGCCAGCAGCTTGGAAGTAGCGGGAGGCCGAGAGACCCAGTACTTC
TRBD2 TRBJ2-1 . TRBV19 CASGGDNEQFF TGTGCCAGCGGGGGGGACAATGAGCAGTTCTTC
. TRBJ1-2 . TRBV2 CASSDRPGPTTYGYTF TGTGCCAGCAGTGATCGCCCGGGACCCACCACCTATGGCTACACCTTC
TRBD1 TRBJ1-2 few TRBV19 CASRIDRGNGYTF TGTGCCAGTAGGATTGACAGGGGGAATGGCTACACCTTC
. TRBJ2-7 . TRBV29-1 CSVAGNHYEQYF TGCAGCGTCGCCGGGAATCACTACGAGCAGTACTTC
. TRBJ2-5 . TRBV7-6 CASSLRSGETQYF TGTGCCAGCAGCTTGAGGAGTGGGGAGACCCAGTACTTC
TRBD1 TRBJ2-7 . TRBV24-1 CATRGTGDTEQYF TGTGCCACCAGAGGGACAGGGGACACCGAGCAGTACTTC
. TRBJ1-3 . TRBV15 CATSSPKPFNTIYF TGTGCCACCAGCAGTCCGAAGCCATTTAACACCATATATTTT
TRBD1 TRBJ2-1 . TRBV7-2 CASSQDRGGYNEQFF TGTGCCAGCAGCCAGGACAGGGGAGGCTACAATGAGCAGTTCTTC
TRBD2 TRBJ2-7 medium-sized TRBV11-2 CASSLGRGDEQYF TGTGCCAGCAGCTTAGGACGGGGGGACGAGCAGTACTTC
TRBD1 TRBJ1-2 . TRBV19 CASRTGGINHYTF TGTGCCAGCCGGACAGGGGGAATCAATCACTACACCTTC
. TRBJ1-3 . TRBV15 CATSSASGTIYF TGTGCCACCAGCAGTGCGTCGGGCACCATATATTTT
. TRBJ2-1 . TRBV10-3 CAISGGLDSYNEQFF TGTGCCATCAGCGGGGGACTCGACTCCTACAATGAGCAGTTCTTC
. TRBJ1-3 few TRBV9 CASSVGDGNTIYF TGTGCCAGCAGCGTAGGGGACGGAAACACCATATATTTT
. TRBJ1-5 . TRBV30 CAWSGTYLGPQHF TGTGCCTGGAGTGGGACCTACCTCGGGCCCCAGCATTTT
TRBD1 TRBJ1-2 . TRBV12-3/TRBV12-4 CASRDETGNYGYTF TGTGCCAGCAGGGATGAGACAGGGAACTATGGCTACACCTTC
. TRBJ2-5 . TRBV15 CATSRDRGDVETQYF TGTGCCACCAGCAGAGATAGGGGGGATGTGGAGACCCAGTACTTC
. TRBJ1-6 . TRBV9 CASSVEVGRFSPLHF TGTGCCAGCAGCGTAGAAGTGGGCAGGTTTTCACCCCTCCACTTT
. TRBJ2-7 hyperexpanded TRBV24-1 CATSEGYEQYF TGTGCCACCAGTGAGGGCTACGAGCAGTACTTC
. TRBJ2-7 . TRBV20-1 CSARRLQYEQYF TGCAGTGCTAGGCGACTTCAATACGAGCAGTACTTC
TRBD1 TRBJ1-4 . TRBV13 CASSLAGRGDEKLFF TGTGCCAGCAGCTTAGCGGGCAGGGGGGATGAAAAACTGTTTTTT
TRBD1 TRBJ1-5 . TRBV20-1 CSARRTGSQPQHF TGCAGTGCTAGGAGGACAGGGAGTCAGCCCCAGCATTTT
. TRBJ2-5 many TRBV27 CASSLSVQETQYF TGTGCCAGCAGTTTATCGGTTCAAGAGACCCAGTACTTC
TRBD1 TRBJ1-5 many TRBV7-2 CASSPWDRGVGQPQHF TGTGCCAGCAGCCCATGGGACAGGGGTGTGGGTCAGCCCCAGCATTTT